The rows below give T cell receptor beta chains drawn from one sample of a study of cytomegalovirus exposure and HLA in healthy donors. Profiling relied on immunoSEQ multiplex PCR, and the TCRdb table lists in-frame clones only, not all of them. The table has roughly 110,000 clones, around 80% seen once. Sequenced sample: PBMCs. These receptor sequences come from a man aged 25 to 40 in good health and CMV-seropositive. CDR3s include the opening cysteine and the closing phenylalanine or tryptophan. Fields, in order: CDR3 protein, CDR3 DNA, D gene, clone size, J gene, V gene. A D gene is named only where the DNA matches it firmly. A row's size may be missing; if present it is once, few, many or a size class.

CASSQGTGGREQYF,TGTGCCAGCAGCCAAGGGACAGGGGGGCGCGAGCAGTACTTC,TRBD1,.,TRBJ2-7,TRBV7-9
CASSFQEIGELFF,TGTGCCAGCAGTTTCCAGGAAATCGGGGAGCTGTTTTTT,.,.,TRBJ2-2,TRBV27
CASSPSGSSGANVLTF,TGTGCCAGCTCACCTTCAGGGTCCTCTGGGGCCAACGTCCTGACTTTC,.,.,TRBJ2-6,TRBV18
CASSCEGSHGYTF,TGTGCCAGCAGCTGCGAGGGTTCGCATGGCTACACCTTC,.,.,TRBJ1-2,TRBV21-1
CASSAQGYTQYF,TGTGCCAGCAGTGCGCAGGGGTATACGCAGTATTTT,.,.,TRBJ2-3,TRBV6-5
CASSADRETLDEQFF,TGTGCCAGCAGTGCCGACAGGGAAACCCTCGATGAGCAGTTCTTC,TRBD1,.,TRBJ2-1,TRBV25-1
CASSQSWTGDRDGYTF,TGCGCCAGCAGCCAATCTTGGACAGGGGATAGGGATGGCTACACCTTC,TRBD1,once,TRBJ1-2,TRBV4-1
CASRGGQLYEQYF,TGTGCCAGCAGGGGGGGACAGCTCTACGAGCAGTACTTC,.,few,TRBJ2-7,TRBV6-5
CSSSYLRGRVFSTEAFF,TGTTCCAGCAGCTACCTCAGGGGAAGGGTGTTCAGTACTGAAGCTTTCTTT,.,.,TRBJ1-1,TRBV7-9
CASSLVQGAAKNSQYF,TGCGCCAGCAGCTTGGTACAGGGGGCAGCCAAAAACAGTCAGTACTTC,TRBD1,.,TRBJ2-4,TRBV5-1
CASSETANTEAFF,TGTGCCAGTAGTGAGACAGCGAACACTGAAGCTTTCTTT,.,.,TRBJ1-1,TRBV19
CASAIGTSGTGELFF,TGTGCCAGCGCTATTGGGACTAGCGGCACCGGGGAGCTGTTTTTT,TRBD2,.,TRBJ2-2,TRBV6-5
CAWSQQGNEQYF,TGTGCCTGGAGTCAACAGGGTAACGAGCAGTACTTC,.,.,TRBJ2-7,TRBV30
CASSWTVYTEAFF,TGTGCCAGCAGCTGGACAGTTTACACTGAAGCTTTCTTT,.,.,TRBJ1-1,TRBV11-2